A single sample is the source of the 10 T cell receptor beta chains below, sequenced in a study of blood T cells in healthy people across ages. With a J-beta primer mix and a sample-barcoded 5' primer, a second PCR ran about 6 to 11 cycles. A single record per CDR3 protein comes from TCRdb applying MiXCR to the 5' RACE reads. The table records around 1,500,000 distinct CDR3 sequences, approximately 40% of them present only once. What was sequenced was blood. The receptors were sampled from a young woman in good health.

In this sample, this clonotype turned up a few times. The V gene is TRBV5-1, the J gene TRBJ1-4, with TRBD1 matching over 8 bases. Germline V gives CDR1 SGHRS, CDR2 YFSETQ. The trim removed 7 bases at V and 7 bases at J, leaving 12 bases unmatched. The CDR3 has 15 residues. The DNA for the CDR3 is TGCGCCAGCGGGATGGGGCAGGGGGCACGTGAAAAACTGTTTTTT. Its translation: CASGMGQGAREKLFF.

The gene calls are TRBV2 and TRBJ2-7; D is perhaps TRBD1 (6 bases). With 7 bases removed from V and 6 bases from J, the gap between germline ends came to 16 bases. This CDR3 is built from 13 residues. CDR1 is SNHLY, CDR2 FYNNEI, per germline. This CDR3 is CASIRDTSGEQYF. CDR3 bases: TGTGCCAGCATACGGGACACTTCCGGCGAGCAGTACTTC.

The rearrangement joins TRBV6-2 or TRBV6-3 to TRBJ2-1; 7 bases align to TRBD2. The junction had 12 bases not matched to a gene; V was cut back by 7 bases and J by 9 bases. CDR1 and CDR2 from the germline V gene are MNHEY and SVGEGT. CDR3 size: 14 residues. The CDR3: CASNPLGRLAEQFF. The CDR3 nucleotides are TGTGCCAGCAACCCCCTCGGGAGGTTGGCTGAGCAGTTCTTC.

This clonotype was detected a few times. In nucleotides, the CDR3 is TGTGCCAGCAGTTTAGACATTGAATACGAGCAGTACTTC. Amino acid sequence: CASSLDIEYEQYF. The chain carries TRBV12-3 or TRBV12-4 and TRBJ2-7; unclear D gene. This CDR3 has 13 residues. With 1 base removed from V and 4 bases from J, the gap between germline ends came to 8 bases.

The chain employs TRBV20-1 and TRBJ1-1, with D uncertain. This CDR3 has 14 amino acids. CDR1 is DFQATT, CDR2 SNEGSKA, per germline (reference sequence). V lost 1 base and J lost 0, with 9 bases in between. CDR3 region: CSARVGTMNTEAFF. The CDR3 bases are TGCAGTGCTAGAGTCGGTACCATGAACACTGAAGCTTTCTTT.

This clonotype was seen a few times. The chain employs TRBV25-1 and TRBJ1-2; 7 bases agree with TRBD1. Germline lookup yields CDR1 MGHDK and CDR2 SYGVNS. The CDR3 is 13 amino acids. V gave up 6 bases and J gave up 7 bases; unmatched junction bases: 8. This CDR3 reads CASSSGQFSGYTF. The CDR3 region has the DNA TGTGCCAGCAGCTCGGGACAGTTTTCTGGCTACACCTTC.

A word on this clonotype: Mismatch with germline at one junction end may stem from a read error. The chain combines TRBV9 with TRBJ2-5, with D tentatively TRBD2 (7 bases). CDR1 and CDR2 from the germline V gene are SGDLS and YYNGEE. This CDR3 is built from 15 residues. This CDR3 is CASSEGLGGQEAQYF. The DNA of the CDR3 is TGTGCCAGCAGCGAGGGTTTGGGGGGGCAAGAGGCCCAGTACTTC.

V is TRBV7-9 and J is TRBJ1-6; 7 bases agree with TRBD1. CDR3 length: 14 residues. Germline V CDR1 and CDR2: SEHNR, FQNEAQ (reference sequence). Trimming took 6 bases from V and 6 from J; bases not matched to a gene: 5. CDR3 nucleotide sequence: TGTGCCAGCAGACCCGACAGGGCTAATTCACCCCTCCACTTT. The encoded protein is CASRPDRANSPLHF.

This clonotype turned up a few times. The V gene is TRBV12-3 or TRBV12-4, the J gene TRBJ2-3; D gene ambiguous. This CDR3 region has 13 residues. The ends were cut back, 3 bases at V and 8 bases at J, with 12 bases in the middle. CDR3 DNA sequence: TGTGCCAGCAGTTTCGGCTCTGACCCTACGCAGTATTTT. Protein sequence: CASSFGSDPTQYF.

The chain combines TRBV28 with TRBJ2-7; the D gene could be TRBD1 or TRBD2 (5 bases each). CDR3 length equals 15 residues. Germline-derived CDR1 and CDR2 are MDHEN and SYDVKM. Between the trimmed V and J ends, which lost 5 bases and 0 bases, there was a span of 14 bases. The CDR3 region is CASSPGWGSSYEQYF. The CDR3 nucleotides read TGTGCCAGCAGTCCGGGCTGGGGGAGCTCCTACGAGCAGTACTTC.